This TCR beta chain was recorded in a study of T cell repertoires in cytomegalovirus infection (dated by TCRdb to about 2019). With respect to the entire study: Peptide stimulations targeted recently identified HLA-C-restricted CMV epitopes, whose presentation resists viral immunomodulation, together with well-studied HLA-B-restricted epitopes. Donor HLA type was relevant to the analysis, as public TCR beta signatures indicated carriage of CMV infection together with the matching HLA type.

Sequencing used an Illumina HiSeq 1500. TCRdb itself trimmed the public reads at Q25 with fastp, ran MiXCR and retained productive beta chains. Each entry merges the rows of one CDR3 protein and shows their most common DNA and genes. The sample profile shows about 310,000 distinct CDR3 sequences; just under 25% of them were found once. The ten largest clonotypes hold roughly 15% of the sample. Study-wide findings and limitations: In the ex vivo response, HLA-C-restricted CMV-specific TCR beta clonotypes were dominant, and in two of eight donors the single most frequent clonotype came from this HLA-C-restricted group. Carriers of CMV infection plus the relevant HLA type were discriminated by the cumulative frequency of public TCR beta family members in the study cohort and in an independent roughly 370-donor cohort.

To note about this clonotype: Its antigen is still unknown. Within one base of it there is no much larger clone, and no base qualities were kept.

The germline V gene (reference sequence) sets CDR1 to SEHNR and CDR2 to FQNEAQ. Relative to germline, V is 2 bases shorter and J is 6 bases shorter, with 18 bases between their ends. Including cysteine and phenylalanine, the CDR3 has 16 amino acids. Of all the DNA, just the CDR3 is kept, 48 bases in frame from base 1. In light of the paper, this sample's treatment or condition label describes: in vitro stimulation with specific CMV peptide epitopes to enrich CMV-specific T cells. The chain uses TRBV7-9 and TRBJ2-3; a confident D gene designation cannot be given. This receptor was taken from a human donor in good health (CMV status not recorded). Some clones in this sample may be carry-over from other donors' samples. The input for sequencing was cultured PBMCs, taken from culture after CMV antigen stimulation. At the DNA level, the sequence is TGTGCCAGCAGCTTACTACAGTTTGTTAAACCGGATACGCAGTATTTT. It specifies CASSLLQFVKPDTQYF.